Each of the 17 T cell receptor beta chains below was sequenced from the same sample in a study of cytomegalovirus exposure and HLA in healthy donors. PCR amplification relied on 60 Vbeta primers (plus 13 Jbeta primers). The table came from immunoSEQ multiplex PCR; TCRdb's copy has only in-frame clones and leaves some out. This table has 110,000 to 150,000 clones, 68% appearing once. The sequencing input was PBMCs. These receptors were obtained from a man between 60 and 75 years old in good health and CMV-seronegative.

The chain combines TRBV2 with TRBJ2-4, with 10 bases fitting TRBD2. Germline V gene data show CDR1 as SNHLY and CDR2 as FYNNEI. With 7 bases clipped from V and 1 base from J, the junction kept 4 bases outside the gene matches. This CDR3 spans 15 amino acids. The CDR3: CASTAGGEAKNIQYF. In nucleotides, the CDR3 is TGTGCCAGCACAGCGGGAGGGGAGGCCAAAAACATTCAGTACTTC.

Written as DNA, the CDR3 is TGTGCCAGCAGCTATCTAGCGGGAGGAGCCTACGAGCAGTACTTC. Encoded protein: CASSYLAGGAYEQYF. V is TRBV14 and J is TRBJ2-7, with 11 bases identical to TRBD2. Trimming cost V 5 bases and J 2 bases; bases outside gene matches: 5. Germline V gene sequence: CDR1 SGHDN, CDR2 FVKESK. The CDR3 contains 15 residues. Full variable domain (remainder filled in from reference TRBV14 and TRBJ2-7): EAGVTQFPSHSVIEKGQTVTLRCDPISGHDNLYWYRRVMGKEIKFLLHFVKESKQDESGMPNNRFLAERTGGTYSTLKVQPAELEDSGVYFCASSYLAGGAYEQYFGPGTRLTVT.

The chain couples TRBV7-2 to TRBJ1-5; maybe TRBD1 (5 bases). Germline V gives CDR1 SGHTA, CDR2 FQGNSA. V gave up 1 base and J gave up 6 bases, with 10 bases separating them. The CDR3 spans 14 residues. Here the CDR3 reads CASSLGQGFQPQHF. In DNA, the CDR3 is TGTGCCAGCAGCTTAGGGCAGGGCTTTCAGCCCCAGCATTTT. Full variable domain (remainder filled in from reference TRBV7-2 and TRBJ1-5): GAGVSQSPSNKVTEKGKDVELRCDPISGHTALYWYRQSLGQGLEFLIYFQGNSAPDKSGLPSDRFSAERTGGSVSTLTIQRTQQEDSAVYLCASSLGQGFQPQHFGDGTRLSIL.

V and J are TRBV27 and TRBJ1-5, with 7 bases aligning to TRBD1. This CDR3 region has 16 residues. Germline CDR1 MNHEY, CDR2 SMNVEV (reference sequence). With V trimmed by 2 bases and J by 4 bases, 8 bases remained unmatched. The CDR3 DNA reads TGTGCCAGCAGTTTACCGGACAGGCGCGTTAATCAGCCCCAGCATTTT. Amino acids: CASSLPDRRVNQPQHF.

The rearrangement links TRBV28 to TRBJ1-2; 11 bases are a match to TRBD1. This CDR3 spans 14 amino acids. Looked up from germline, CDR1 is MDHEN and CDR2 is SYDVKM. V trimming: 7 bases; J trimming: 6 bases; junction bases outside the gene matches: 7. The CDR3 DNA is TGTGCCAGCACTCGGACAGGGGGCAAGGATGGCTACACCTTC. Translation: CASTRTGGKDGYTF.

This clone has just one count. This sequence joins TRBV19 and TRBJ1-2; TRBD1 matches 8 bases. Germline V gene lookup returns CDR1 LNHDA and CDR2 SQIVND (reference sequence). CDR3 size: 15 residues. Trimming removed 9 bases from V and 2 bases from J; junction bases left unmatched: 11. CDR3 bases: TGTGCCAGCCGATCCGGGACAGGTCGAAACTATGGCTACACCTTC. Its translation: CASRSGTGRNYGYTF.

This clone was picked up one time. This rearrangement joins TRBV6-5 to TRBJ1-3; D is unresolved. V lost 8 bases and J lost 3, with 14 bases in between. Germline V gene sequence: CDR1 MNHEY, CDR2 SVGAGI. This CDR3 is built from 14 residues. CDR3 sequence: CASRLGRIGNTIYF. CDR3 DNA sequence: TGTGCCAGCCGACTAGGACGAATTGGAAACACCATATATTTT.

This chain uses TRBV7-9 with TRBJ2-2, with TRBD1 matching 9 bases. The CDR3 has 16 amino acids. V lost 4 bases and J lost 3; bases outside the gene matches: 6. The V gene's germline CDR1 is SEHNR and CDR2 FQNEAQ (reference sequence). In DNA form, the CDR3 reads TGTGCCAGCAGCTCACAGGGGGCGCAGGACACCGGGGAGCTGTTTTTT. Protein product: CASSSQGAQDTGELFF. The variable domain in full, with the rest retrieved from reference TRBV7-9 and TRBJ2-2, is DTGVSQNPRHKITKRGQNVTFRCDPISEHNRLYWYRQTLGQGPEFLTYFQNEAQLEKSRLLSDRFSAERPKGSFSTLEIQRTEQGDSAMYLCASSSQGAQDTGELFFGEGSRLTVL.

V is TRBV6-1 and J is TRBJ2-7, with D possibly being TRBD2 (6 bases). This CDR3 is 14 amino acids long. The germline V gene has CDR1 MNHNS and CDR2 SASEGT. With 11 bases removed from V and 1 base from J, the gap between germline ends came to 18 bases. In nucleotides, the CDR3 is TGTGCCGGGGGGTGGGGCCGGGATTCCTACGAGCAGTACTTC. Residues: CAGGWGRDSYEQYF.

This chain uses TRBV19 with TRBJ1-1, with D possibly matching TRBD1 (6 bases). CDR3 length: 14 amino acids. The germline gives CDR1 LNHDA, CDR2 SQIVND (reference sequence). Trimming pared 7 bases from V and 1 base from J, leaving 13 bases between. Here the CDR3 DNA reads TGTGCCAGTATCCCCGGGACAAGGAACACTGAAGCTTTCTTT. Its protein is CASIPGTRNTEAFF.

The gene calls are TRBV5-4 and TRBJ2-1; 8 bases are a match to TRBD2. CDR3 length: 16 residues. V dropped 0 bases and J dropped 3; count of bases not matched to a gene: 5. The germline CDR1 and CDR2 sequences are SGHNT and YYREEE (reference sequence). CDR3 sequence: CASSLEPAGGYNEQFF. The CDR3 nucleotides are TGTGCCAGCAGCTTGGAACCTGCGGGAGGCTACAATGAGCAGTTCTTC.

The chain employs TRBV7-2 and TRBJ1-5; D unresolved. CDR1 is SGHTA and CDR2 is FQGNSA in the germline V gene. V was pared by 6 bases and J by 0 bases, with 6 bases between. The CDR3 runs 13 residues. The CDR3 protein is CASRRDSNQPQHF. The DNA for the CDR3 is TGTGCCAGCAGGAGGGATAGCAATCAGCCCCAGCATTTT.

This clone was observed a single time. V gene TRBV5-1 combines with J gene TRBJ1-2; D is unresolved. This CDR3 is built from 14 residues. In germline, CDR1 is SGHRS, CDR2 YFSETQ. V was clipped by 0 bases and J by 8 bases, with 14 bases between them. CDR3 sequence (DNA): TGCGCCAGCAGCTTGGATTTTAATGCGGTAGGCTACACCTTC. It is translated as CASSLDFNAVGYTF.

This clone was counted only a few times. V is TRBV5-1 and J is TRBJ1-4, with D unclear. Looked up from germline, CDR1 is SGHRS and CDR2 is YFSETQ. The CDR3 sequence is 16 residues long. V was pared by 0 bases and J by 8 bases, with 17 bases between. The CDR3 DNA reads as TGCGCCAGCAGCTTGGAAGGTCCGGGAACGAGCGAAAAACTGTTTTTT. It translates to CASSLEGPGTSEKLFF.

J is TRBJ2-7 and V is TRBV28, with 7 nucleotides matching TRBD1. J was trimmed by 2 bases and V by 2 bases; bases with no gene match: 6. The length of the CDR3 is 15 residues. The germline gives CDR1 MDHEN, CDR2 SYDVKM. CDR3 nucleotides: TGTGCCAGCAGTTTACAGGGGGTTATCCCCTACGAGCAGTACTTC. As protein: CASSLQGVIPYEQYF.

The V gene is TRBV19, the J gene TRBJ1-4, with 7 nucleotides matching TRBD1. J gave up 3 bases and V 5 bases, and 6 bases lay outside the gene matches. In germline, CDR1 is LNHDA, CDR2 SQIVND (reference sequence). The CDR3 contains 15 residues. For the CDR3, the DNA is TGTGCCAGTAGTTCCTCCGGGACAGCTAATGAAAAACTGTTTTTT. This translates into CASSSSGTANEKLFF.

This sequence joins TRBV18 and TRBJ2-2; D is ambiguous. Trimming removed 3 bases at V and 2 bases at J, with 10 bases between. Germline CDR1 and CDR2: KGHSH and LQKENI. The CDR3 is 15 residues long. The CDR3 protein is CASSPAAENTGELFF. The CDR3 DNA reads as TGTGCCAGCTCACCGGCGGCAGAAAACACCGGGGAGCTGTTTTTT.